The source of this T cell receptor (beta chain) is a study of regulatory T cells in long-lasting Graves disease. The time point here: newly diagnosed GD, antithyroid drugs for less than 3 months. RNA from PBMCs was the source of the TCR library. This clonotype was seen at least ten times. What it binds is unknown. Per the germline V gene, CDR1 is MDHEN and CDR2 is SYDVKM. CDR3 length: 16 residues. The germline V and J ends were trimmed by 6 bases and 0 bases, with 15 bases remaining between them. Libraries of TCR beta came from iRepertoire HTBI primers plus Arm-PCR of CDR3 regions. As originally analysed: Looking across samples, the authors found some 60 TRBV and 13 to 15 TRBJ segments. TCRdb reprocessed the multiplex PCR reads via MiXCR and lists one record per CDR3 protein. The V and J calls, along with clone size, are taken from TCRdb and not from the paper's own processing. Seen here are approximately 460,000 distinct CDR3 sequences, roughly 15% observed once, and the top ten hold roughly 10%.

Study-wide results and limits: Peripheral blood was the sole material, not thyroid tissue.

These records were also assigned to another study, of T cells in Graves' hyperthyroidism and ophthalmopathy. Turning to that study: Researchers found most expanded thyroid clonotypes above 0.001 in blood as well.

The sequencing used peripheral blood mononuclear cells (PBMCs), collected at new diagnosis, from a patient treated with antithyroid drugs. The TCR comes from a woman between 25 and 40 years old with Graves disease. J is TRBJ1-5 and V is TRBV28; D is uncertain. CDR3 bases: TGTGCCAGCAGACCGTTCAGCACCTATAGCAATCAGCCCCAGCATTTT. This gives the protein CASRPFSTYSNQPQHF.